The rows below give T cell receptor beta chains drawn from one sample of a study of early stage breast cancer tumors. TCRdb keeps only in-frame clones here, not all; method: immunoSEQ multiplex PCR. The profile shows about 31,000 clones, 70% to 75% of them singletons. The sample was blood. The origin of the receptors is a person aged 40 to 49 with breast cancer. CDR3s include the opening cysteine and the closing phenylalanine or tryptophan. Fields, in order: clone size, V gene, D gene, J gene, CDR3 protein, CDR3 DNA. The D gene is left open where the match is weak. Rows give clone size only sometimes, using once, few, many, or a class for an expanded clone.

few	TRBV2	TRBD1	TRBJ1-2	CASSRYGTGGGYTF	TGTGCCAGCAGCCGATACGGGACAGGGGGCGGCTACACCTTC
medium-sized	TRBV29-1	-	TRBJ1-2	CSVDDLGGYTF	TGCAGCGTTGATGATCTGGGGGGCTACACCTTC
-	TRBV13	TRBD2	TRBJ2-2	CASSIAGGETGELFF	TGTGCCAGCAGCATAGCGGGAGGAGAGACCGGGGAGCTGTTTTTT
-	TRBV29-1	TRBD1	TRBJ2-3	CSTTGTGGSIDTQYF	TGCAGCACTACCGGGACAGGGGGCTCCATAGATACGCAGTATTTT
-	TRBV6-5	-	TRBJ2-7	CASSLSGPDRLNEQYF	TGTGCCAGCAGTTTATCCGGACCCGACAGGTTGAACGAGCAGTACTTC
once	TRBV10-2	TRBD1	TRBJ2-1	CASSAHASGQGPFF	TGCGCCAGCAGTGCCCACGCCTCCGGACAGGGTCCGTTCTTC
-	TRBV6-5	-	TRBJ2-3	CASSYSNTDTQYF	TGTGCCAGCAGTTACTCGAACACAGATACGCAGTATTTT
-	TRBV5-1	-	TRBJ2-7	CASSLGGRADEQYF	TGCGCCAGCAGCCTGGGAGGCAGAGCAGACGAGCAGTACTTC
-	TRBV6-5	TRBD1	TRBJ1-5	CATRTGVNQPQHF	TGTGCCACCAGGACAGGGGTCAATCAGCCCCAGCATTTT
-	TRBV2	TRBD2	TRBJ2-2	CASSDLSGLAGVGELFF	TGTGCCAGCAGTGATTTGTCGGGACTAGCGGGAGTCGGGGAGCTGTTTTTT
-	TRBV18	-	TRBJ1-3	CASSPPYASSGNTIYF	TGTGCCAGCTCACCACCGTACGCGAGCTCTGGAAACACCATATATTTT
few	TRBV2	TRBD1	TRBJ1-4	CASSATGGGNEKLFF	TGTGCCAGCAGTGCGACAGGGGGTGGGAATGAAAAACTGTTTTTT
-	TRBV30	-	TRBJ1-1	CAWSVGQMNTEAFF	TGTGCCTGGAGTGTCGGACAGATGAACACTGAAGCTTTCTTT
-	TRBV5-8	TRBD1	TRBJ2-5	CASRWGQTIQETQYF	TGTGCCAGCAGGTGGGGACAGACGATCCAAGAGACCCAGTACTTC
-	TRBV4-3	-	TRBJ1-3	CASSPNWKTSGNTIYF	TGCGCCAGCAGTCCCAATTGGAAGACCTCTGGAAACACCATATATTTT
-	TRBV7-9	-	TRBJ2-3	CASSLGPDTQYF	TGTGCCAGCAGCTTGGGTCCAGATACGCAGTATTTT
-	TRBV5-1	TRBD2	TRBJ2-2	CASSFSGSGGGELFF	TGCGCCAGCAGCTTTAGCGGGAGTGGCGGCGGGGAGCTGTTTTTT
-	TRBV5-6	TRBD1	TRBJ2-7	CASSWRTGVGEQYF	TGTGCCAGCAGCTGGAGGACAGGGGTGGGAGAGCAGTACTTC
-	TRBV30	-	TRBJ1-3	CAWSVIGNTIYF	TGTGCCTGGAGCGTCATTGGAAACACCATATATTTT
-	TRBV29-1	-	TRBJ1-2	CSVEEGYYGYTF	TGCAGCGTTGAGGAGGGCTACTATGGCTACACCTTC
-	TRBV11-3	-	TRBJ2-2	CASSLGGMAPKRDTGELFF	TGTGCCAGCAGCTTAGGTGGTATGGCTCCAAAAAGGGACACCGGGGAGCTGTTTTTT
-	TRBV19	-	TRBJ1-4	CASSDDEKLFF	TGTGCCAGTAGCGACGATGAAAAACTGTTTTTT
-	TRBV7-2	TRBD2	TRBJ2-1	CASSLERGYNEQFF	TGTGCCAGCAGCTTGGAGCGGGGCTACAATGAGCAGTTCTTC
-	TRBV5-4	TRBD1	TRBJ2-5	CASSLGTGYETQYF	TGTGCCAGCAGCTTAGGGACAGGGTATGAGACCCAGTACTTC
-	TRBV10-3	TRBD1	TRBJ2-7	CAISEDRGLDEQYF	TGTGCCATCAGTGAAGACAGGGGGTTGGACGAGCAGTACTTC
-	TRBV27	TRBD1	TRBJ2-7	CASSPYRDRASEQYF	TGTGCCAGCAGCCCATACCGGGACAGGGCATCCGAGCAGTACTTC
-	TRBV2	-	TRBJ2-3	CASVRELSTDTQYF	TGTGCCAGCGTACGGGAACTAAGCACAGATACGCAGTATTTT
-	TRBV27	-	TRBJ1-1	CASSPVDGNTEAFF	TGTGCCAGCAGTCCCGTCGACGGGAACACTGAAGCTTTCTTT
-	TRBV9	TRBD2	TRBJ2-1	CASSETSVWYNEQFF	TGTGCCAGCAGCGAAACTAGCGTTTGGTACAATGAGCAGTTCTTC
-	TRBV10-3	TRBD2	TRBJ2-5	CAISDPDNPGTSYIGETQYF	TGTGCCATCAGTGACCCTGACAACCCCGGGACTAGCTATATTGGGGAGACCCAGTACTTC
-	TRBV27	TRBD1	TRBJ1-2	CASSRQGAGGFGGYTF	TGTGCCAGCAGCCGCCAGGGTGCAGGGGGCTTCGGGGGCTACACCTTC
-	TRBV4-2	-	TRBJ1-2	CASTPPGGPNYGYTF	TGTGCCAGCACCCCGCCGGGGGGGCCTAACTATGGCTACACCTTC
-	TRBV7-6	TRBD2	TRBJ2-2	CASSFRWSGLAGTGELFF	TGTGCCAGCAGCTTTCGGTGGTCGGGACTAGCGGGCACCGGGGAGCTGTTTTTT
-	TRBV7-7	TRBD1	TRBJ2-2	CASSLLPFGQGSTTGELFF	TGTGCCAGCAGCTTATTACCGTTTGGACAGGGCAGTACCACCGGGGAGCTGTTTTTT
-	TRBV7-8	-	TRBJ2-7	CASSLAEGGYSYEQYF	TGTGCCAGCAGCTTAGCGGAGGGGGGTTACTCCTACGAGCAGTACTTC
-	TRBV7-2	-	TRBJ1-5	CASSGTINQPQHF	TGTGCCAGCAGCGGTACTATAAATCAGCCCCAGCATTTT
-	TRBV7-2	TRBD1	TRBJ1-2	CASSLRDSPDYGYTF	TGTGCCAGCAGCTTAAGGGACAGCCCAGACTATGGCTACACCTTC
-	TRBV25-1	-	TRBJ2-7	CASSEAGSSYEQYF	TGTGCCAGCAGTGAAGCCGGGAGCTCCTACGAGCAGTACTTC
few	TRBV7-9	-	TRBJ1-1	CASSYLADMNTEAFF	TGTGCCAGCAGCTATCTGGCGGATATGAACACTGAAGCTTTCTTT
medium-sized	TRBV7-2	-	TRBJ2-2	CASSFSQGRYTGELFF	TGTGCCAGCAGCTTTAGCCAGGGGAGGTACACCGGGGAGCTGTTTTTT
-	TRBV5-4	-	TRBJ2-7	CASSSSYEQYF	TGTGCCAGCAGCTCTTCCTACGAGCAGTACTTC
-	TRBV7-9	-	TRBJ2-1	CASSPDRVSDEQFF	TGTGCCAGCAGCCCGGATCGCGTGTCGGATGAGCAGTTCTTC
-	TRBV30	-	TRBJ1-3	CAWSVWGTGNTIYF	TGTGCCTGGAGTGTTTGGGGAACTGGAAACACCATATATTTT
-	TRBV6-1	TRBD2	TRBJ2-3	CASKLAGDTDTQYF	TGTGCCAGCAAGCTAGCGGGAGATACAGATACGCAGTATTTT
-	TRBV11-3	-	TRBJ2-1	CASSSALYNEQFF	TGTGCCAGCAGCTCGGCCCTGTACAATGAGCAGTTCTTC
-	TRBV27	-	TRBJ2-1	CASSFSGNEQFF	TGTGCCAGCAGTTTTTCGGGCAATGAGCAGTTCTTC
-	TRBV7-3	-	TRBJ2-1	CASSTQSQPSSYNEQFF	TGTGCCAGCAGCACCCAAAGCCAGCCGAGCTCCTACAATGAGCAGTTCTTC
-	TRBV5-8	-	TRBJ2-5	CASSENLAFNQETQYF	TGTGCCAGCAGCGAGAACTTAGCGTTCAACCAAGAGACCCAGTACTTC
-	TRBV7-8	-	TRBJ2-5	CASSYQGETQYF	TGTGCCAGCAGCTATCAGGGGGAGACCCAGTACTTC
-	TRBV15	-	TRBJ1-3	CATSSRQLSGNTIYF	TGTGCCACCAGCAGTCGGCAGCTCTCTGGAAACACCATATATTTT
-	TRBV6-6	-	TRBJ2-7	CASSTGLPPYEQYF	TGTGCCAGCAGTACCGGACTACCCCCCTACGAGCAGTACTTC
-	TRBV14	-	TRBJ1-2	CASSQRLGYGYTF	TGTGCCAGCAGCCAACGTCTGGGTTATGGCTACACCTTC
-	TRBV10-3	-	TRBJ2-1	CAISGQGDNEQFF	TGTGCCATCAGTGGCCAGGGAGACAATGAGCAGTTCTTC
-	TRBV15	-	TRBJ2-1	CATSRDRGDYNEQFF	TGTGCCACCAGCAGAGACAGGGGGGACTACAATGAGCAGTTCTTC
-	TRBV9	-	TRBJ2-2	CASSVEWANTGELFF	TGTGCCAGCAGCGTAGAATGGGCGAACACCGGGGAGCTGTTTTTT
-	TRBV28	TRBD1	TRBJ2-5	CASSLTGDETQYF	TGTGCCAGCAGTCTGACAGGGGACGAGACCCAGTACTTC
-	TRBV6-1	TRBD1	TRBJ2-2	CASGQGASTGELFF	TGTGCCAGCGGACAGGGGGCGTCCACCGGGGAGCTGTTTTTT
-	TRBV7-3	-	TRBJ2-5	CASSLSPGRETQYF	TGTGCCAGCAGCTTAAGTCCAGGGAGAGAGACCCAGTACTTC
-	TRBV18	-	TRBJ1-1	CASSREQELFTEAFF	TGTGCCAGCTCACGGGAACAGGAGTTGTTTACCGAAGCTTTCTTT